This TCR beta chain was documented in a study of blood T cell repertoires in COVID-19. Study-wide background: Acute and convalescent COVID-19 samples came from the United States, Italy and Spain. Nucleic acid was either cDNA or gDNA, and it came from T cells, B-cell-depleted T cells, or PBMCs.

The CDR3 totals 13 residues. Germline V gene sequence: CDR1 SGHTA, CDR2 FQGTGA. V gave up 3 bases and J gave up 3 bases, with 8 bases separating them. This clone was seen a few times. In the original analysis: Nucleated cell number was recorded as an estimate derived from reference gene primer amplification. Assay used: immunoSEQ multiplex PCR; TCRdb lists only in-frame clones, some missing. V and J calls plus clone size are reproduced from that table; the DNA served to infer D and trimming. Of tens of thousands of clones listed, about 85% were seen once; the top ten hold 3%. Sequences were obtained from peripheral blood. The V and J genes are TRBV7-3 and TRBJ1-1; no clear D gene. The receptor's source is a woman between 45 and 60 years old with active or convalescent COVID-19. CDR3 DNA sequence: TGTGCCAGCAGCTTTTCATTTGACACTGAAGCTTTCTTT. Amino acid sequence: CASSFSFDTEAFF.